This section outlines one T cell receptor (beta chain) sequence together with its context. Its antigen is unidentified. Germline CDR1 and CDR2: MNHNS and SASEGT. This CDR3 has 13 amino acids. J was trimmed by 2 bases and V by 7 bases; bases with no gene match: 3. The sample originates from a study of cytomegalovirus exposure and HLA in healthy donors. Study-wide results and limits: Rates of TCR association differed by HLA locus in a later analysis, with DRB1 highest and HLA-C lowest. The study listed approximately 170 cytomegalovirus-associated TCR beta chains.

It was with 60 Vbeta and 13 Jbeta primers that the PCR ran. Original processing notes: Among the unique TCR beta chains that a later analysis counted, around 72 million in all, 9.5 million to 12 million were shared. Only in-frame clones appear in the TCRdb table, and some are missing; sequencing was by immunoSEQ multiplex PCR. V and J calls and clone size are copied from that table; D and trimming were computed from the DNA. The sample table sets out more than 100,000 clones. Source material: PBMCs. The rearrangement links TRBV6-1 to TRBJ2-7, with 9 nucleotides matching TRBD1. This receptor was taken from a man younger than 35 in good health and CMV-seronegative. The CDR3 sequence is CASMDRGTYEQYF. CDR3 in DNA: TGTGCCAGCATGGACAGGGGAACCTACGAGCAGTACTTC.